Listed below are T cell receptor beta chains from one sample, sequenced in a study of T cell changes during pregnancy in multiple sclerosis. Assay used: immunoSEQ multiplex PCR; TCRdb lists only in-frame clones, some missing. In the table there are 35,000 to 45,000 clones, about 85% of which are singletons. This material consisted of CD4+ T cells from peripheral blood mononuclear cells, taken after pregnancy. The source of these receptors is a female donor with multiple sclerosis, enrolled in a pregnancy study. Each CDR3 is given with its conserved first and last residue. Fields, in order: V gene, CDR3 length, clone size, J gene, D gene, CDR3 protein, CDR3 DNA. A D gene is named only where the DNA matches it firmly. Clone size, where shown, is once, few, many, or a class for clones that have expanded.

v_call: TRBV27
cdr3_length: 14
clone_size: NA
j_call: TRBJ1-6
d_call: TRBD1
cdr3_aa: CASSLQGGGSPLHF
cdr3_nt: TGTGCCAGCAGTTTACAAGGGGGCGGGTCACCCCTCCACTTT

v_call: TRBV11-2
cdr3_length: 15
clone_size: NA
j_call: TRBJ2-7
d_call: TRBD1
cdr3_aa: CASSATGTVSYEQYF
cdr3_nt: TGTGCCAGCAGCGCAACCGGGACAGTAAGCTACGAGCAGTACTTC

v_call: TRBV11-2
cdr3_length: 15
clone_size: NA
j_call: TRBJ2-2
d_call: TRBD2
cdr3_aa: CASSQIAGGTGELFF
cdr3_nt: TGTGCCAGCAGCCAAATTGCGGGGGGCACCGGGGAGCTGTTTTTT

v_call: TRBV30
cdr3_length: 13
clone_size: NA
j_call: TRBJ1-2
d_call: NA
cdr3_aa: CAWSVRGAYGYTF
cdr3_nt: TGTGCCTGGAGTGTACGGGGAGCGTATGGCTACACCTTC

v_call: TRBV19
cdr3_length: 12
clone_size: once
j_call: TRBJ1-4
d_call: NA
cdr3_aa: CASSQTVEKLFF
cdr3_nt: TGTGCCAGTAGTCAGACAGTTGAAAAACTGTTTTTT

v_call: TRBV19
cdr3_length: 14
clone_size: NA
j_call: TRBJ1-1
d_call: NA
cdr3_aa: CASSIGQIGAEAFF
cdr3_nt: TGTGCCAGTAGTATCGGACAGATTGGCGCTGAAGCTTTCTTT

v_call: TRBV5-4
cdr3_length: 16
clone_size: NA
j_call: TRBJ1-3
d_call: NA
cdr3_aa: CASSLGAPWTGNTIYF
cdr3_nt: TGTGCCAGCAGCTTGGGGGCCCCTTGGACTGGAAACACCATATATTTT

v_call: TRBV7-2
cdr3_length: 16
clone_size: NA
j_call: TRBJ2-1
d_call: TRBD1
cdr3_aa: CASSISTGAEGLEQFF
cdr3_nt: TGTGCCAGCAGCATATCAACAGGGGCGGAAGGACTTGAGCAGTTCTTC

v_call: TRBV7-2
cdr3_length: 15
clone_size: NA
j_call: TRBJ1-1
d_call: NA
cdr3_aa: CASSLGREWDTEAFF
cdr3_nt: TGTGCCAGCAGCTTAGGGAGGGAATGGGACACTGAAGCTTTCTTT

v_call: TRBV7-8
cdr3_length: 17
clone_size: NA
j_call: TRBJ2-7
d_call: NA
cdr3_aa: CASSPAMIGGPTYEQYF
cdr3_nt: TGTGCCAGCAGCCCCGCCATGATTGGGGGCCCCACCTACGAGCAGTACTTC

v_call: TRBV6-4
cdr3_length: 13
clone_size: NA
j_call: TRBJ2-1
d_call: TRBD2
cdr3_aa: CASSAGGENEQFF
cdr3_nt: TGTGCCAGCAGCGCGGGGGGGGAAAATGAGCAGTTCTTC

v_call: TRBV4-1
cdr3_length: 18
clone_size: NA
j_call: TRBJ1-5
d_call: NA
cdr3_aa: CASSPFPGHSFSNQPQHF
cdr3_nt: TGCGCCAGCAGCCCATTTCCGGGACATAGTTTTAGCAATCAGCCCCAGCATTTT

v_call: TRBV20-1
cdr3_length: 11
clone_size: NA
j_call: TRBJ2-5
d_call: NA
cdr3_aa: CSTRQEETQYF
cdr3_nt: TGCAGTACTAGACAGGAAGAGACCCAGTACTTC

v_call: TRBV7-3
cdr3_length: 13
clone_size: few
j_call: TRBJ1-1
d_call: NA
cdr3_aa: CASSLLMGLEAFF
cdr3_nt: TGTGCCAGCAGCTTACTTATGGGCCTTGAAGCTTTCTTT

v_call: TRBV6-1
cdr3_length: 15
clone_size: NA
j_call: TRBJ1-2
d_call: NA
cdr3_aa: CASSEGRAGSYGYTF
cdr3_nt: TGTGCCAGCAGTGAAGGGAGGGCAGGGAGCTATGGCTACACCTTC

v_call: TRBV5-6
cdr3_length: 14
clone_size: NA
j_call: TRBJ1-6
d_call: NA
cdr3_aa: CASSVDRYNSPLHF
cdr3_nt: TGTGCCAGCAGCGTGGACAGATATAATTCACCCCTCCACTTT

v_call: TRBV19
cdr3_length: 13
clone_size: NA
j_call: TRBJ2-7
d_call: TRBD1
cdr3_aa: CASRRTGGYEQYF
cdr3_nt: TGTGCCAGTCGACGGACAGGGGGTTACGAGCAGTACTTC

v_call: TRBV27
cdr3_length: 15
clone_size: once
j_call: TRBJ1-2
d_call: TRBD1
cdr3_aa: CASSFAGGGYYGYTF
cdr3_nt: TGTGCCAGCAGTTTTGCAGGGGGCGGCTACTATGGCTACACCTTC

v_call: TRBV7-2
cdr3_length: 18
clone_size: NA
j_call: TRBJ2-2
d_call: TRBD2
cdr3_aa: CASSVGLAGGRDTGELFF
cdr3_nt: TGTGCCAGCAGCGTGGGACTAGCGGGGGGCCGGGACACCGGGGAGCTGTTTTTT

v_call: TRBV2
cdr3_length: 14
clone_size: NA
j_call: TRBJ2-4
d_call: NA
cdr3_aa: CASSVETTGNIQYF
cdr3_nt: TGTGCCAGCAGTGTGGAAACCACGGGTAACATTCAGTACTTC

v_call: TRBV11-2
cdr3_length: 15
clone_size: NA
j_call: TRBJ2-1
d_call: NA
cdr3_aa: CASSAGGWRGNEQFF
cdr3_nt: TGTGCCAGCAGCGCAGGGGGTTGGCGGGGCAATGAGCAGTTCTTC

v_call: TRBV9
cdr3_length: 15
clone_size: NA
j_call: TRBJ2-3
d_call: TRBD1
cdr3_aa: CASSVWTGTTDTQYF
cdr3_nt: TGTGCCAGCAGCGTATGGACAGGGACCACAGATACGCAGTATTTT

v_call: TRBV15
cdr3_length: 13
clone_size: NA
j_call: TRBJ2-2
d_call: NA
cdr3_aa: CATSPRNTGELFF
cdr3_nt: TGTGCCACCAGCCCCAGAAACACCGGGGAGCTGTTTTTT

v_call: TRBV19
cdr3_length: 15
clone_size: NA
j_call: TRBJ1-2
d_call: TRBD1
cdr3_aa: CASSRTGTGDNGYTF
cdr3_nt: TGTGCCAGTAGCCGGACCGGGACAGGGGATAATGGCTACACCTTC

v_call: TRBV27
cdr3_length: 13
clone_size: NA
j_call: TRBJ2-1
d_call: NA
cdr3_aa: CASSSSGIGIRFF
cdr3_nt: TGTGCCAGCAGTTCCTCGGGTATCGGGATTAGGTTCTTC

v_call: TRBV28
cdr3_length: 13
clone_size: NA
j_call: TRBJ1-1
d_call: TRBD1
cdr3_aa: CASSDRDHTEAFF
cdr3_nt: TGTGCCAGCAGTGACAGGGATCACACTGAAGCTTTCTTT

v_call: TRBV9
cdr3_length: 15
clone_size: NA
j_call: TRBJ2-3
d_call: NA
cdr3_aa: CASSVTPAGGDTQYF
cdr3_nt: TGTGCCAGCAGCGTAACCCCGGCAGGAGGGGATACGCAGTATTTT

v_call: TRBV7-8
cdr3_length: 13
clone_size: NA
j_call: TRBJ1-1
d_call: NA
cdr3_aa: CASSFGRFTEAFF
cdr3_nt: TGTGCCAGCAGCTTTGGCAGGTTCACTGAAGCTTTCTTT

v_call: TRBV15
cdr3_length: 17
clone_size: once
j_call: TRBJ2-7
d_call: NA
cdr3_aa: CATSSQGWDTPTYEQYF
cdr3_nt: TGTGCCACCAGCAGTCAAGGATGGGACACGCCGACCTACGAGCAGTACTTC

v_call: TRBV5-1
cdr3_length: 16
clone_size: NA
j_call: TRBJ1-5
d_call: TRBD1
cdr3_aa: CASSLGGQGGNQPQHF
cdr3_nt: TGCGCCAGCAGCTTGGGGGGACAGGGGGGCAATCAGCCCCAGCATTTT

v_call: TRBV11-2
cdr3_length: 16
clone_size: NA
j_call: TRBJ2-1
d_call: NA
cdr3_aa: CASSLSAGGTYNEQFF
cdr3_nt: TGTGCCAGCAGCCTATCGGCCGGGGGAACCTACAATGAGCAGTTCTTC

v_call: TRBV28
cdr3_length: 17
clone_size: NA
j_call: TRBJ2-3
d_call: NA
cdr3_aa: CASSAASGGPAWDTQYF
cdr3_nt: TGTGCCAGCAGTGCTGCGTCGGGGGGCCCCGCGTGGGATACGCAGTATTTT

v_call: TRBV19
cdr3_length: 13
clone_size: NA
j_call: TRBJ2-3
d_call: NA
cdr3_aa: CASSIFLRDTQYF
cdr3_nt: NA

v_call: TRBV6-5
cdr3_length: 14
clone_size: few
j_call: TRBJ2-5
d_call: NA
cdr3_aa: CASKGMKGEETQYF
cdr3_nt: TGTGCCAGCAAGGGGATGAAGGGGGAAGAGACCCAGTACTTC

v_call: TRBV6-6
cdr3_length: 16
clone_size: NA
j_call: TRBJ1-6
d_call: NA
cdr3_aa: CASSYKQGTYNSPLHF
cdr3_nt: TGTGCCAGCAGTTACAAACAGGGCACCTATAATTCACCCCTCCACTTT

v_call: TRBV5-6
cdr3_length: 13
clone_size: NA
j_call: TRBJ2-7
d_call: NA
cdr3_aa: CASSLHRTYEQYF
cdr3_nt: TGTGCCAGCAGCTTACACAGAACCTACGAGCAGTACTTC

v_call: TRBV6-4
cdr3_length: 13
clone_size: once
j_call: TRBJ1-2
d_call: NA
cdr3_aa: CASSGGGTNGYTF
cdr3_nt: TGTGCCAGCAGTGGAGGAGGGACGAATGGCTACACCTTC

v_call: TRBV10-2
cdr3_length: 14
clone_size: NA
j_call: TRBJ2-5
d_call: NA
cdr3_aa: CASSPTVRGETQYF
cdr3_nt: TGCGCCAGCAGCCCCACGGTCAGGGGAGAGACCCAGTACTTC

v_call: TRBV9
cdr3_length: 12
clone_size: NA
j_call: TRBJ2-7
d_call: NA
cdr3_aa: CGESGLPYEQYF
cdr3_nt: TGTGGGGAATCGGGACTTCCCTACGAGCAGTACTTC

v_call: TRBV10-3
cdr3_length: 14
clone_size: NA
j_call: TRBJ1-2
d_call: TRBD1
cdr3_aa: CAISLQGAGYGYTF
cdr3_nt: TGTGCCATCAGCCTACAGGGGGCCGGCTATGGCTACACCTTC

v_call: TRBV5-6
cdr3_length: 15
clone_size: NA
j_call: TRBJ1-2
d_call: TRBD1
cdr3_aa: CASSEAQGTNYGYTF
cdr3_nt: TGTGCCAGCAGCGAGGCACAGGGGACTAACTATGGCTACACCTTC

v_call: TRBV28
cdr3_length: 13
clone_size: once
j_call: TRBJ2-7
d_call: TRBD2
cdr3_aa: CASSLAAGGTGYF
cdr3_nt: TGTGCCAGCAGCCTCGCGGCGGGGGGAACTGGGTACTTC